The clone carrying this T cell receptor beta chain occurred a few times. The antigen is not known. This sample was taken from a study of T cell repertoires in cytomegalovirus infection. Study at large: A matching HLA type, together with CMV infection, was signaled by public TCR beta signatures.

Via MiXCR, TCRdb re-called the reads, giving one row per CDR3 protein. The sample shows fewer than 1,000,000 distinct CDR3 sequences, around 32% of them seen only once. Study findings and constraints: HLA-C-restricted TCR beta clonotypes specific for CMV led the ex vivo response.

The CDR3 sequence is 13 residues long. V lost 6 bases and J lost 3, with 12 bases in between. From germline, CDR1 is MGHDK and CDR2 SYGVNS. This TCR derives from a human donor in good health (CMV status not recorded). Some clones in this sample may be carry-over from other donors' samples. Source: cultured CD8+ T cells from PBMCs, taken from culture after CMV antigen stimulation. The genes are TRBV25-1 and TRBJ2-7; D is ambiguous. DNA for the CDR3: TGTGCCAGCAGGGGCCAGGCCGGCTACGAGCAGTACTTC. Translation gives CASRGQAGYEQYF.